This TCR beta chain was identified during a study of OX40 agonist ivuxolimab in advanced cancers. The wider study: Cohort: 80% to 90% men, mean age around 61, aged about 23 to 80. Findings of the study overall: Some nonresponders likewise displayed low normalized T-cell clonal expansion. At 0.1 to 3.0 mg/kg, CD4+ and CD8+ blood T cells expanded clonally by week 6.

The CDR3 totals 12 residues. The V end lost 6 bases, the J end lost 2 bases, and 10 bases lay between the germline ends. Germline V CDR1 and CDR2: SQVTM, ANQGSEA. For this clone: Antigen unknown.

Assay used: immunoSEQ multiplex PCR; TCRdb lists only in-frame clones, some missing. Of around 21,000 clones in the sample, about 83% were seen once. The sequence derives from an adult with an advanced solid tumor such as melanoma, head and neck, liver or kidney cancer. The sample consisted of CD4+ or CD8+ T cells sorted from blood, taken in a trial of the OX40 agonist ivuxolimab. The chain carries TRBV29-1 and TRBJ1-1; TRBD1 might be the D (6 bases). The CDR3 sequence is CSVPTGNTEAFF. The CDR3 nucleotides are TGCAGCGTCCCGACAGGTAACACTGAAGCTTTCTTT.